Each of the 18 T cell receptor beta chains below was sequenced from the same sample in a study of OX40 agonist ivuxolimab in advanced cancers. Sequenced by immunoSEQ multiplex PCR; TCRdb stores in-frame clones only, minus some. Found here are tens of thousands of clones, 87% of them singletons; the top ten hold over 2.5%. This specimen was CD4+ or CD8+ T cells sorted from blood, taken in a trial of the OX40 agonist ivuxolimab. The receptors here all came from an adult with an advanced solid tumor such as melanoma, head and neck, liver or kidney cancer.

The chain couples TRBV6-6 to TRBJ1-2; 7 bases line up with TRBD1. V was pared by 6 bases and J by 4 bases, with 11 bases of the junction left unmatched. Germline V lookup: CDR1 MNHNY, CDR2 SVGAGI (reference sequence). CDR3 length equals 15 residues. CDR3 amino acids: CASSGGTAGGYGYTF. The CDR3 DNA reads TGTGCCAGCAGCGGCGGGACAGCAGGCGGCTATGGCTACACCTTC.

This clone occurred a few times. The rearrangement joins TRBV18 to TRBJ1-1; tentatively, D is TRBD1 (6 bases). In germline, CDR1 is KGHSH, CDR2 LQKENI. The CDR3 covers 15 residues. Trimming shortened V by 0 bases and J by 3 bases, and 11 bases separated the two germline ends. The CDR3 DNA is TGTGCCAGCTCACCACCGGGGGCGCAGGACACTGAAGCTTTCTTT. This encodes CASSPPGAQDTEAFF.

The chain carries TRBV6-5 and TRBJ1-2; TRBD1 is a possible D gene (5 bases). There are 12 residues in the CDR3. V was pared by 6 bases and J by 8 bases, with 13 bases between. Germline CDR1 reads MNHEY; CDR2 reads SVGAGI. The CDR3 region has the DNA TGTGCCAGCAGCCCACGGGAGGGGGGCTACACCTTC. It translates to CASSPREGGYTF.

The gene calls are TRBV11-1 and TRBJ2-3; D might be TRBD1 or TRBD2, each matching 6 bases. The CDR3 covers 16 residues. V lost 6 bases to trimming and J lost 0 bases, with 16 bases between them. CDR1 and CDR2 (germline): SGHAT, FQDESV (reference sequence). In DNA, the CDR3 is TGTGCCAGCAGTCGATGGGGGGCCTCTAGCACAGATACGCAGTATTTT. Amino acids: CASSRWGASSTDTQYF.

The chain recombines TRBV23-1 with TRBJ2-7; D could derive from TRBD1 or TRBD2 (6 bases each). TRBV23-1 is known as an ORF, though its function is uncertain. The V end was cut by 0 bases, the J end by 2 bases, with 17 bases between. The CDR3 consists of 17 residues. As DNA, the CDR3 is TGCGCCAGCAGTCAATCGAGGGGGGTGGCGGCTACCTACGAGCAGTACTTC. It codes for CASSQSRGVAATYEQYF.

The rearrangement joins TRBV7-8 to TRBJ2-3, with 9 bases lining up with TRBD1. V was pared by 5 bases and J by 1 base, with 10 bases of the junction left unmatched. Germline V CDR1 and CDR2: SGHVS, FQNEAQ. The CDR3 loop spans 17 amino acids. The chain's CDR3 is CASSEHSGTGRTDTQYF. The CDR3 nucleotides read TGTGCCAGCAGCGAGCATTCCGGGACAGGGCGCACAGATACGCAGTATTTT.

The chain employs TRBV30 and TRBJ2-6, with D hard to call. Germline assignment: CDR1 GTSNPN and CDR2 SVGIG (reference sequence). V lost 5 bases to trimming and J lost 1 base, with 12 bases between them. The CDR3 has 15 amino acids. The CDR3 here is CAWDLDGSGANVLTF. CDR3 nucleotides: TGTGCCTGGGACTTGGACGGGTCTGGGGCCAACGTCCTGACTTTC. Variable domain in full (rest from reference TRBV30 and TRBJ2-6): SQTIHQWPATLVQPVGSPLSLECTVEGTSNPNLYWYRQAAGRGLQLLFYSVGIGQISSEVPQNLSASRPQDRQFILSSKKLLLSDSGFYLCAWDLDGSGANVLTFGAGSRLTVL.

This chain joins TRBV5-1 and TRBJ2-7, with 8 bases matching TRBD1. Losses at the gene ends were 0 bases for V and 3 bases for J; bases not matched to a gene: 5. The CDR3 has 15 residues. The germline gives CDR1 SGHRS, CDR2 YFSETQ. The CDR3 protein is CASSLDQGAVYEQYF. The DNA for the CDR3 is TGCGCCAGCAGCTTGGATCAGGGGGCAGTCTACGAGCAGTACTTC.

CDR3 nucleotides: TGTGCCAGCTCACCCTACGGACAGGAGAATCAGCCCCAGCATTTT. It specifies CASSPYGQENQPQHF. V gene TRBV18 combines with J gene TRBJ1-5, with TRBD1 identical over 7 bases. The length of the CDR3 is 15 residues. The trim removed 3 bases at V and 4 bases at J, leaving 6 bases unmatched. Looked up from germline, CDR1 is KGHSH and CDR2 is LQKENI.

The genes are TRBV5-5 and TRBJ2-2; 9 nucleotides match TRBD1. V shed 4 bases and J 8 bases; nucleotides not matched to a gene: 6. This CDR3 spans 14 amino acids. Germline CDR1 and CDR2: SGHKS and YYEKEE (reference sequence). This chain's CDR3 is CASSEQGATGELFF. CDR3 DNA: TGTGCCAGCAGCGAACAGGGGGCAACGGGGGAGCTGTTTTTT.

The chain carries TRBV19 and TRBJ1-1, with D uncertain. V lost 2 bases and J lost 1, with 5 bases in between. Per germline, CDR1 LNHDA and CDR2 SQIVND (reference sequence). This CDR3 spans 13 amino acids. CDR3 DNA: TGTGCCAGTAGTATAATCCGGAACACTGAAGCTTTCTTT. Amino acid sequence: CASSIIRNTEAFF.

The V and J genes are TRBV28 and TRBJ1-5, with D maybe TRBD1 (6 bases). Per the germline V gene, CDR1 is MDHEN and CDR2 is SYDVKM. The CDR3 loop spans 14 amino acids. V lost 6 bases and J 0 bases, leaving 9 bases between the germline ends. In DNA, the CDR3 is TGTGCCAGCAGCTGGACAGTTAGCAATCAGCCCCAGCATTTT. Translating gives CASSWTVSNQPQHF.

This chain joins TRBV5-1 and TRBJ1-2, with a weak D call TRBD1 (6 bases). This CDR3 is built from 14 residues. Trimming shortened V by 3 bases and J by 8 bases, and 17 bases separated the two germline ends. Germline CDR1 and CDR2: SGHRS and YFSETQ. The CDR3 nucleotides read TGCGCCAGCAGCTCGGACAGCACTGATCGGGGCTACACCTTC. Translated, it gives CASSSDSTDRGYTF.

Remarks on this clone: At one of its ends the junction is not consistent with the germline gene, which may arise from a read error. The chain uses TRBV18 and TRBJ2-1; 8 positions match TRBD1. Germline CDR1 is KGHSH and CDR2 is LQKENI. The CDR3 spans 16 residues. CDR3 loop: CASSPSAGGSDNEQFF. The CDR3 DNA reads as TGTGCCAGCTCACCATCGGCAGGGGGCTCCGACAATGAGCAGTTCTTC.

This chain links TRBV10-3 with TRBJ2-7, with 9 bases fitting TRBD1. The length of the CDR3 is 16 residues. Germline V CDR1 and CDR2: ENHRY, SYGVKD. V shed 1 base, J shed 4 bases, and the junction held 8 bases outside the gene matches. For the CDR3, the DNA is TGTGCCATCAGTGAGTTCTTCCCGGGACAGGGTTACGAGCAGTACTTC. Translating it yields CAISEFFPGQGYEQYF.

The chain links TRBV5-1 to TRBJ2-3; 10 bases agree with TRBD2. The V gene's germline CDR1 is SGHRS and CDR2 YFSETQ. Trimming took 4 bases from V and 0 from J; bases not matched to a gene: 5. This CDR3 is built from 16 residues. The CDR3: CASSISGRGSTDTQYF. The DNA of the CDR3 is TGCGCCAGCAGCATCAGCGGGAGGGGGAGCACAGATACGCAGTATTTT. Using reference TRBV5-1 and TRBJ2-3 for the parts outside the CDR3, the full variable domain is KAGVTQTPRYLIKTRGQQVTLSCSPISGHRSVSWYQQTPGQGLQFLFEYFSETQRNKGNFPGRFSGRQFSNSRSEMNVSTLELGDSALYLCASSISGRGSTDTQYFGPGTRLTVL.

V gene TRBV6-1 combines with J gene TRBJ1-4; TRBD1 matches 12 bases. CDR3 length equals 14 residues. V shed 6 bases, J shed 16 bases, and the junction held 12 bases outside the gene matches. The germline gives CDR1 MNHNS, CDR2 SASEGT. The CDR3 protein is CASRTGTGGSYPFF. CDR3 in DNA: TGTGCCAGCAGAACTGGGACAGGGGGCTCATATCCGTTTTTT.

Note on this clone: The junction departs from germline at one end; a sequencing error may be responsible. The V and J genes are TRBV19 and TRBJ2-1; TRBD2 is a possible D gene (5 bases). Germline values: CDR1 LNHDA, CDR2 SQIVND (reference sequence). This CDR3 is built from 15 residues. In DNA, the CDR3 is TGTGCCAGTAGTATAATCAGTCTTGGTCGGGGTACTAGGATCTTC. Protein sequence: CASSIISLGRGTRIF.